This T cell receptor (beta chain) was recovered during a study of cytomegalovirus exposure and HLA in healthy donors. With 60 Vbeta and 13 Jbeta primers, the PCR was carried out. Assay used: immunoSEQ multiplex PCR; TCRdb lists only in-frame clones, some missing. Here the sample spans tens of thousands of clones, over 70% being singletons. V was clipped by 7 bases and J by 5 bases; unmatched bases: 7. Germline V CDR1 and CDR2: LNHDA, SQIVND (reference sequence). CDR3 length: 14 residues. The source is a woman aged 50 to 60 in good health and CMV-seropositive. Material for sequencing was PBMCs. The V call is TRBV19, the J call TRBJ1-5, with 8 nucleotides matching TRBD1. The CDR3 DNA follows: TGTGCCAGTAAGAAAGCAGGGGGCCATCAGCCCCAGCATTTT. Translation gives CASKKAGGHQPQHF.